This T cell receptor (beta chain) was documented in a study of blood T cell repertoires in COVID-19. Overall study: Donors in the United States, Italy and Spain gave samples during acute or convalescent COVID-19. PBMCs, B-cell-depleted T cells, or T cells were the source of the cDNA or gDNA that made up the material.

The germline CDR1 and CDR2 sequences are MDHEN and SYDVKM. The V gene lost 6 bases and the J gene lost 0 bases, with 8 bases spanning the gap. The CDR3 length is 13 residues. Authors' processing steps: Estimates of nucleated cell counts were drawn from the amplification of reference gene primers. TCRdb keeps only in-frame clones here, not all; method: immunoSEQ multiplex PCR. For V, J and clone size, that table is used; D and trimming come from the DNA. The sample lists roughly 250,000 clones, roughly 84% occurring once. The sample was peripheral blood. The chain is built from TRBV28 and TRBJ1-2; D unresolved. The sequence came from a middle-aged woman who had recovered from COVID-19. The CDR3 sequence: CASRSSTNYGYTF. In DNA form, the CDR3 reads TGTGCCAGCAGATCGAGTACTAACTATGGCTACACCTTC.